This TCR beta chain was identified in a study of blood T cell repertoires in COVID-19. About the study: The origin of the acute and convalescent COVID-19 samples was the United States, Italy and Spain. Sources were T cells, B-cell-depleted T cells, or PBMCs; the material itself was cDNA or gDNA.

This CDR3 is 16 amino acids long. Repertoires were generated with immunoSEQ multiplex PCR, while TCRdb's copy carries only in-frame clones and drops some. The sample yields around 99,000 clones, around 81% seen once. This chain links TRBV21-1 with TRBJ2-7; TRBD2 is taken as the D call from the table, unchecked against the DNA. TRBV21-1 is flagged as a pseudogene. Sequenced input: peripheral blood. The TCR was taken from a human donor in a cohort sampled during active or convalescent COVID-19. In DNA, the CDR3 is TGTGCCAGCAGCACTCCCCTTAGCGGGAGCAGCTACGAGCAGTACTTC. It is translated as CASSTPLSGSSYEQYF.